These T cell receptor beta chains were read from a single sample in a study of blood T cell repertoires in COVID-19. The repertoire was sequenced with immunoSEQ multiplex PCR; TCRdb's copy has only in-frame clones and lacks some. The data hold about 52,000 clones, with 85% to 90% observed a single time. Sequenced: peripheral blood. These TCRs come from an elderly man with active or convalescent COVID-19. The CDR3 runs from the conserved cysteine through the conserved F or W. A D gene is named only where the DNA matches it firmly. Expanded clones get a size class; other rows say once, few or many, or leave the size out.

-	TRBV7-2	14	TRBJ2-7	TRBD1	TGTGCCAGCAGCTTCGGGACAGGAAACTACGAGCAGTACTTC	CASSFGTGNYEQYF
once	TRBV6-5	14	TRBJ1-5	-	TGTGCCAGCAGTAGGAGGGATAGCAATCAGCCCCAGCATTTT	CASSRRDSNQPQHF
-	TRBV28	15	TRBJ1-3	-	TGTGCCAGCAGTTTGGGCAGCCTGTCTGGAAACACCATATATTTT	CASSLGSLSGNTIYF
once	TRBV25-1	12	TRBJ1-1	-	TGTGCCAGCAGCCCCATGACCGGGGAAGCTTTCTTT	CASSPMTGEAFF
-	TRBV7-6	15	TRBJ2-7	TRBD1	TGTGCCAGCAGCCTCGTTGGGACAGGGAGAGGCGAGCAGTACTTC	CASSLVGTGRGEQYF
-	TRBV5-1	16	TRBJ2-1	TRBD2	TGCGCCAGCAGCTTGACTAGCGGGAGATACTACAATGAGCAGTTCTTC	CASSLTSGRYYNEQFF
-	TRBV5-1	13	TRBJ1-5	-	TGCGCCAGCAGAGGTGGTGAGGATCAGCCCCAGCATTTT	CASRGGEDQPQHF
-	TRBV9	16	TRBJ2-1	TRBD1	TGTGCCAGCAGCGTAGCTACCGGACAGGGGGCGTTTGAGCAGTTCTTC	CASSVATGQGAFEQFF
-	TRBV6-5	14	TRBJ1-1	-	TGTGCCAGCAGTTACTCGAGGGGGATGAGTGAAGCTTTCTTT	CASSYSRGMSEAFF
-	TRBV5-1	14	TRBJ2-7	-	TGCGCCAGCAGCTTGGTACAGGGTCCCTACGAGCAGTACTTC	CASSLVQGPYEQYF
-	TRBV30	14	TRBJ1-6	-	TGTGCCTCATCCTCGGGGGGAGCAGGCTCACCCCTCCACTTT	CASSSGGAGSPLHF
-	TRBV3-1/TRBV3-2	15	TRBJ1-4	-	TGTGCCAGCAGCCACCTAGGACAGAACCATGAAAAACTGTTTTTT	CASSHLGQNHEKLFF
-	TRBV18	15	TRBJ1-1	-	TGTGCCAGCTCACCAATTGCCGAGGGGAACACTGAAGCTTTCTTT	CASSPIAEGNTEAFF
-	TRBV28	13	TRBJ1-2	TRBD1	TGTGCCAGCAGTCCAAGGGGGCTTATGGGCTACACCTTC	CASSPRGLMGYTF
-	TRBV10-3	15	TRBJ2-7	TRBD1	TGTGCCATCTTGGACAACAGGGGCCCTCTGAACGAGCAGTACTTC	CAILDNRGPLNEQYF
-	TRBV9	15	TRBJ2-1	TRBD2	TGTGCCAGCAGCGTACGCGGGAGCTCCTACAATGAGCAGTTCTTC	CASSVRGSSYNEQFF
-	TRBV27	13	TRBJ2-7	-	TGTGCCAGCAAAGGGACGGGGGCCTACGAGCAGTACTTC	CASKGTGAYEQYF
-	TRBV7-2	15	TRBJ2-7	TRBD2	TGTGCCAGCAGCTCCCGGACTAGCGGGAGAGACGAGCAGTACTTC	CASSSRTSGRDEQYF
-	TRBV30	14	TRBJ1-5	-	TGTGCCTGGAGCCAGGACGGACTCAATCAGCCCCAGCATTTT	CAWSQDGLNQPQHF
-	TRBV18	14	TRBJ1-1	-	TGTGCCAGCTCACCCAACACAGGGAACACTGAAGCTTTCTTT	CASSPNTGNTEAFF
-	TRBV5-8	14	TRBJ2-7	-	TGTGCCAGCAGCTTGGGCCCACTTTCCTACGAGCAGTACTTC	CASSLGPLSYEQYF
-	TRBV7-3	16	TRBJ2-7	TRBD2	TGTGCCAGCAGCCCAACGGCTAGCGGGGGGGCAAACGAGCAGTACTTC	CASSPTASGGANEQYF
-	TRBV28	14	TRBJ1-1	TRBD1	TGTGCCAGCAGTACGACAGGGTTGAACACTGAAGCTTTCTTT	CASSTTGLNTEAFF
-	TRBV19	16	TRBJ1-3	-	TGTGCCAGTAGTATCCCGACTGGACAGCCAGGAAACACCATATATTTT	CASSIPTGQPGNTIYF
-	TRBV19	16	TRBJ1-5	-	TGTGCCAGTAGTATTGACGGCCGGGGTGGCAATCAGCCCCAGCATTTT	CASSIDGRGGNQPQHF
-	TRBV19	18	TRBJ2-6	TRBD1	TGTGCCAGTAGTGTCTGGGACAGCGTCACTTCTGGGGCCAACGTCCTGACTTTC	CASSVWDSVTSGANVLTF
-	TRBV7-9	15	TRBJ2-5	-	TGTGCCAGCAGTTCGACCGGGACAAAGCAAGAGACCCAGTACTTC	CASSSTGTKQETQYF
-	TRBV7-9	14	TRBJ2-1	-	TGTGCCAGCAGCTTTAACTCTCCCGGCAATGAGCAGTTCTTC	CASSFNSPGNEQFF
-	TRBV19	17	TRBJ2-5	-	TGTGCCAGTAGTACCCGAAACTCACTAGTGCCGCAAGAGACCCAGTACTTC	CASSTRNSLVPQETQYF
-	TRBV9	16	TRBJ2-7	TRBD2	TGTGCCAGCAGCGTTTCCGGACTAGCGCAGGGCTACGAGCAGTACTTC	CASSVSGLAQGYEQYF
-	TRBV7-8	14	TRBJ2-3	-	TGTGCCAGCAGCCCCGGGGGAAGCACAGATACGCAGTATTTT	CASSPGGSTDTQYF
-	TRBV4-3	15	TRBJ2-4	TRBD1	TGCGCCAGCAGCCCGCTGACAGGGACCAAAAACATTCAGTACTTC	CASSPLTGTKNIQYF
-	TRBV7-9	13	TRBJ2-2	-	TGTGCCAGCAGGCGTTATAACACCGGGGAGCTGTTTTTT	CASRRYNTGELFF
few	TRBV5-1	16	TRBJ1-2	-	TGCGCCAGCAGCTTGGCGGTAGGGAGCGTGAATGTTGGCTACACCTTC	CASSLAVGSVNVGYTF
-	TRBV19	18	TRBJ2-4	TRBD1	TGTGCCAGTAGTATCCATGGACAGGGGGGGATAGCCAAAAACATTCAGTACTTC	CASSIHGQGGIAKNIQYF
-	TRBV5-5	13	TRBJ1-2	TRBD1	TGTGCCAGCAAACGACAGGGAGGCTATGGCTACACCTTC	CASKRQGGYGYTF
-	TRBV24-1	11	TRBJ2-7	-	TGTGCCACAAGTGACAGATACGAGCAGTACTTC	CATSDRYEQYF